These 8 T cell receptor beta chains were sequenced from one sample in a study of T cell responses to AZD1222 COVID-19 vaccine. Using immunoSEQ multiplex PCR, the repertoire was profiled, and TCRdb retains in-frame clones only, with some absent. Of tens of thousands of clones listed, approximately 90% are singletons. The source material was peripheral blood, sampled on day 0 of AZD1222 vaccination. The receptor set was obtained from an adult in good health.

The chain recombines TRBV5-8 with TRBJ1-2, with a possible D match to TRBD1 (5 bases). The V gene's germline CDR1 is SGHTS and CDR2 YDEGEE. The CDR3 has 14 amino acids. The V gene lost 4 bases and the J gene lost 8 bases, with 18 bases spanning the gap. The CDR3 sequence is CASSLGEGVGGYTF. DNA for the CDR3: TGTGCCAGCAGCCTGGGGGAAGGGGTCGGCGGCTACACCTTC.

This clone was counted a single time. J is TRBJ2-1 and V is TRBV7-3; D is perhaps TRBD2 (5 bases). The V gene's germline CDR1 is SGHTA and CDR2 FQGTGA. Trimming removed 4 bases from V and 9 bases from J, with 7 bases in between. This CDR3 region has 11 residues. The CDR3 is CASSSEGEQFF. The CDR3 region has the DNA TGTGCCAGCAGCTCTGAGGGTGAGCAGTTCTTC.

This rearrangement joins TRBV10-3 to TRBJ1-1; TRBD1 matches 7 bases. This CDR3 region has 14 residues. CDR1 ENHRY and CDR2 SYGVKD come from the germline V gene. Trimming took 4 bases from V and 7 from J; bases not matched to a gene: 9. The CDR3 reads CAISADRESGEAFF. The CDR3 DNA reads as TGTGCCATCAGTGCAGACAGGGAAAGTGGTGAAGCTTTCTTT.

This chain uses TRBV11-3 with TRBJ2-5, with D perhaps TRBD1 or TRBD2 (9 bases each). The CDR3 is made up of 19 amino acids. Germline V gene data show CDR1 as SGHNT and CDR2 as YENEEA. V lost 5 bases and J lost 2, with 27 bases in between. In DNA form, the CDR3 reads TGTGCCAGCAGCCTTGGACAGGGGTTTGCTAGCGGGAATCAAGAGACCCAGTACTTC. Protein product: CASSLGQGFASGNQETQYF. Full variable domain (outside the CDR3, taken from reference TRBV11-3 and TRBJ2-5): EAGVVQSPRYKIIEKKQPVAFWCNPISGHNTLYWYLQNLGQGPELLIRYENEEAVDDSQLPKDRFSAERLKGVDSTLKIQPAELGDSAVYLCASSLGQGFASGNQETQYFGPGTRLLVL.

The CDR3 nucleotides are TGCAGTGCTAGTAGCTCGTCACAGGGATTGGATGGCTACACCTTC. This codes for CSASSSSQGLDGYTF. V gene TRBV20-1 combines with J gene TRBJ1-2; perhaps TRBD1 as D (6 bases). Per germline, CDR1 DFQATT and CDR2 SNEGSKA (reference sequence). This CDR3 region has 15 residues. With 3 bases removed from V and 6 bases from J, the gap between germline ends came to 20 bases.

The CDR3 DNA reads TGTGCCAGCAGCGTAGGGGCTGGAGACTACGAGCAGTACTTC. Translation: CASSVGAGDYEQYF. V and J are TRBV9 and TRBJ2-7; unclear D gene. This CDR3 region has 14 residues. From germline, CDR1 is SGDLS and CDR2 YYNGEE. The V gene lost 0 bases and the J gene lost 3 bases, with 10 bases spanning the gap.

This clone was recorded once. The chain has TRBV6-5 and TRBJ1-6, with a possible D match to TRBD1 (5 bases). CDR1 MNHEY and CDR2 SVGAGI come from the germline V gene. V lost 8 bases to trimming and J lost 8 bases, with 13 bases between them. This CDR3 spans 13 amino acids. CDR3 sequence (DNA): TGTGCCAGCCGGAGGCAGGGCGATTCACCCCTCCACTTT. Protein: CASRRQGDSPLHF.

The CDR3 here is CASSLGAVSYNEQFF. The CDR3 coding sequence is TGTGCCAGCAGCTTAGGGGCAGTTTCCTACAATGAGCAGTTCTTC. V usage is TRBV11-3 and J usage is TRBJ2-1; D is uncertain. This CDR3 has 15 residues. With 1 base removed from V and 1 base from J, the gap between germline ends came to 8 bases. Germline loops: CDR1 SGHNT, CDR2 YENEEA.